This T cell receptor beta chain was recorded in a study of blood T cell repertoires in COVID-19. Study summary: PBMCs, B-cell-depleted T cells, or T cells were the source of the cDNA or gDNA that made up the material.

This clone was observed a single time. Methods used by the authors: Amplification of reference gene primers was used by the study to estimate nucleated cell counts. Clones were read by immunoSEQ multiplex PCR, and TCRdb kept only the in-frame ones, dropping some. From that table come the V and J calls and clone size; the DNA was used to work out D and trimming. Seen here are roughly 320,000 clones, roughly 85% observed once, and the top ten hold approximately 7.9%. The sequence was obtained from a human donor in a cohort sampled during active COVID-19. Sequences were obtained from peripheral blood.

CDR3 sequence reads: CASSGTGGSAYEQYF. The CDR3 bases are TGTGCCAGCAGCGGGACGGGGGGATCGGCCTACGAGCAGTACTTC. The chain combines TRBV2 with TRBJ2-7; 7 bases are shared with TRBD2. Unmatched junction bases numbered 10, after V lost 6 bases and J lost 2 bases. This CDR3 comprises 15 residues. Germline V gene data show CDR1 as SNHLY and CDR2 as FYNNEI.